Below, 22 T cell receptor beta chains from the same sample are listed, as sequenced in a study of T cells in Graves' hyperthyroidism and ophthalmopathy. Amplification of TCR beta CDR3 regions used RNA as the template. First-round RT-PCR targeting the TCR CDR3 was performed with the HTBI primer set. TCRdb analysed the multiplex PCR reads with MiXCR anew, one entry per CDR3 protein. This sample has about 700,000 distinct CDR3 sequences, with 14% found just once. Input material: blood. The receptors were gathered from a woman in her late teens or twenties with Graves' hyperthyroidism.

This clonotype occurred many times. For the CDR3, the DNA is TGTGCCAGCAGTTTATCGTTGGCAGGCAATCAGCCCCAGCATTTT. Its protein is CASSLSLAGNQPQHF. The chain recombines TRBV27 with TRBJ1-5; D not resolved. The germline V gene has CDR1 MNHEY and CDR2 SMNVEV (reference sequence). The CDR3 runs to 15 residues. Deletions cut 0 bases from V and 2 bases from J, with 8 bases between.

At least ten counts were recorded for this clonotype. The rearrangement uses TRBV7-6 and TRBJ2-7; tentative D call: TRBD2 (6 bases). Germline CDR1 is SGHVS and CDR2 is FNYEAQ. V dropped 4 bases and J dropped 5 bases, with 15 bases sitting between them. This CDR3 contains 14 residues. This CDR3 reads CASSSRLRGDEQYF. CDR3 nucleotide sequence: TGTGCCAGCAGCTCCCGACTACGCGGGGACGAGCAGTACTTC.

This clonotype occurred many times. This chain links TRBV20-1 with TRBJ2-5; 7 positions agree with TRBD2. This CDR3 is 14 amino acids long. After removal of 2 bases from V and 3 bases from J, the junction contained 6 bases not matched to a gene. The germline CDR1 and CDR2 sequences are DFQATT and SNEGSKA (reference sequence). The CDR3 coding sequence is TGCAGTGCTAGAAGGCTAGCGGCGGAAGAGACCCAGTACTTC. Translation gives CSARRLAAEETQYF.

This clonotype came up a few times. The V gene is TRBV6-2 or TRBV6-3, the J gene TRBJ2-5; 7 nucleotides match TRBD1. Germline CDR1 reads MNHEY; CDR2 reads SVGEGT. V shed 4 bases, J shed 7 bases, and the junction held 12 bases outside the gene matches. This CDR3 region has 15 residues. CDR3 coding DNA: TGTGCCAGCAGTTCCGACAGGGCATTTAAGGGGACCCAGTACTTC. Translated: CASSSDRAFKGTQYF.

This clonotype was observed a handful of times. V and J are TRBV10-1 and TRBJ2-1, with 10 nucleotides matching TRBD1. Germline V gene sequence: CDR1 WNHNN, CDR2 SYGVQD (reference sequence). The CDR3 runs to 16 residues. Trimming cost V 3 bases and J 7 bases; bases outside gene matches: 9. The CDR3 spells CASSDVRDRGRNEQFF. The CDR3 DNA sequence: TGCGCCAGCAGTGACGTCCGGGACAGGGGCAGGAATGAGCAGTTCTTC.

This clonotype was counted a few times. The V gene is TRBV3-1, the J gene TRBJ1-2; no reliable D call. Germline V gene sequence: CDR1 LGHDT, CDR2 YNNKEL (reference sequence). With 4 bases removed from V and 8 bases from J, the gap between germline ends came to 14 bases. CDR3 length equals 13 residues. The CDR3 reads CASSPKRVGGYTF. In nucleotides, the CDR3 is TGTGCCAGCAGCCCCAAACGTGTAGGGGGCTACACCTTC.

The chain employs TRBV7-9 and TRBJ1-1, with D maybe TRBD1 (6 bases). The CDR3 contains 16 residues. Per the germline V gene, CDR1 is SEHNR and CDR2 is FQNEAQ (reference sequence). V was cut by 3 bases and J by 0 bases, with 14 bases left in between. DNA of the CDR3: TGTGCCAGCAGCTTGAGGACAGAGAACATGAACACTGAAGCTTTCTTT. Its translation is CASSLRTENMNTEAFF.

This clonotype was counted many times. This chain joins TRBV6-5 and TRBJ2-1; 9 positions agree with TRBD2. Per germline, CDR1 MNHEY and CDR2 SVGAGI. The CDR3 covers 16 residues. V shed 2 bases and J 2 bases; nucleotides not matched to a gene: 4. The CDR3 spells CASSYEGGRAYNEQFF. Here the CDR3 DNA reads TGTGCCAGCAGTTACGAGGGCGGGAGGGCCTACAATGAGCAGTTCTTC.

This clonotype was observed a handful of times. This chain joins TRBV19 and TRBJ2-3; 9 bases are shared with TRBD2. The CDR3 extends over 15 amino acids. V shed 5 bases and J 2 bases; nucleotides not matched to a gene: 5. Germline V gene lookup returns CDR1 LNHDA and CDR2 SQIVND (reference sequence). The CDR3 DNA follows: TGTGCCAGTAGTTGGTCTAGCGGGAACACAGATACGCAGTATTTT. Translation gives CASSWSSGNTDTQYF.

The chain couples TRBV10-2 to TRBJ2-7; the D is unclear. Germline CDR1 WSHSY, CDR2 SAAADI. V shed 4 bases and J shed 3 bases, with 7 bases lying between them. This CDR3 spans 12 amino acids. The CDR3, as DNA: TGCGCCAGCAGTGGGAGACACTACGAGCAGTACTTC. It codes for CASSGRHYEQYF.

In its sample, this clonotype was seen many times. The chain joins TRBV2 to TRBJ2-5; D tentatively fits TRBD1 or TRBD2 (5 bases each). The length of the CDR3 is 15 residues. Deletions cut 0 bases from V and 1 base from J, with 9 bases between. CDR1 and CDR2 (germline): SNHLY, FYNNEI. The CDR3 coding sequence is TGTGCCAGCAGTGAAGCGTCAGGGACCCAAGAGACCCAGTACTTC. Amino acids: CASSEASGTQETQYF.

This clonotype was observed many times. The CDR3 region is CAWDRGNQETQYF. The DNA of the CDR3 is TGTGCCTGGGACAGAGGTAACCAAGAGACCCAGTACTTC. J is TRBJ2-5 and V is TRBV30; possibly TRBD1 for D (5 bases). The CDR3 totals 13 residues. Germline V gives CDR1 GTSNPN, CDR2 SVGIG (reference sequence). V gave up 5 bases and J gave up 0 bases, with 10 bases separating them.

This clonotype was seen a handful of times. The rearrangement joins TRBV13 to TRBJ2-7; D might be TRBD2 (6 bases). V was clipped by 3 bases and J by 0 bases, with 12 bases between them. CDR3 length: 15 residues. In germline, CDR1 is PRHDT, CDR2 FYEKMQ (reference sequence). CDR3 sequence reads: CASSFPPGDSYEQYF. The CDR3 DNA follows: TGTGCCAGCAGCTTCCCACCGGGGGACTCCTACGAGCAGTACTTC.

This clonotype occurred many times. The rearrangement links TRBV13 to TRBJ2-7; possible D gene TRBD2, 5 bases. The CDR3 runs 19 residues. The ends were cut back, 5 bases at V and 0 bases at J, with 26 bases in the middle. Per the germline V gene, CDR1 is PRHDT and CDR2 is FYEKMQ (reference sequence). CDR3 residues: CASSRERSGNGISSYEQYF. CDR3 DNA: TGTGCCAGCAGCAGGGAAAGATCGGGGAACGGGATTAGCTCCTACGAGCAGTACTTC.

This clonotype appeared many times. The rearrangement links TRBV28 to TRBJ2-3, with TRBD1 identical over 9 bases. This CDR3 contains 17 residues. Germline V gene lookup returns CDR1 MDHEN and CDR2 SYDVKM. The J segment lost 2 bases and the V segment lost 5 bases, leaving 11 bases of the junction unmatched. The CDR3 sequence is CASSLAYRGPNTDTQYF. The CDR3 DNA sequence: TGTGCCAGCAGTCTCGCCTACAGGGGGCCGAACACAGATACGCAGTATTTT.

As concerns this clonotype: A read error may be the cause here, since a much bigger clone is one base away. This sequence joins TRBV7-2 and TRBJ2-3; D might be TRBD2 (6 bases). Germline CDR1 reads SGHTA; CDR2 reads FQGNSA. There are 14 residues in the CDR3. V was cut by 5 bases and J by 4 bases, with 13 bases left in between. The CDR3 here is CASSLGLQADTQYF. CDR3 nucleotide sequence: TGTGCCAGCAGCCTGGGACTTCAGGCAGATACGCAGTATTTT.

This clonotype was detected many times. The chain is built from TRBV28 and TRBJ1-5; D not certain. Trimming removed 5 bases from V and 4 bases from J, with 6 bases in between. The CDR3 is 12 amino acids. Germline CDR1 and CDR2: MDHEN and SYDVKM. The CDR3 spells CASSIRNQPQHF. The CDR3 nucleotides read TGTGCCAGCAGTATCCGTAATCAGCCCCAGCATTTT.

This clonotype occurred many times. The chain links TRBV25-1 to TRBJ2-5; D gene ambiguous. Deletions cut 6 bases from V and 7 bases from J, with 9 bases between. Per the germline V gene, CDR1 is MGHDK and CDR2 is SYGVNS. This CDR3 has 11 amino acids. CDR3 nucleotides: TGTGCCAGCAGGACCGCAGGGACCCAGTACTTC. Residues: CASRTAGTQYF.

There are a few counts of this clonotype. The V gene is TRBV29-1, the J gene TRBJ2-1, with a weak D call TRBD1 (5 bases). Trimming took off 3 bases at V and 0 bases at J, with 12 bases between the two ends. The CDR3 totals 15 residues. Germline CDR1 and CDR2: SQVTM and ANQGSEA. The CDR3 region is CSVEGPTHSYNEQFF. The CDR3 region has the DNA TGCAGCGTTGAGGGGCCCACTCACTCCTACAATGAGCAGTTCTTC.

This clonotype has a handful of counts. The chain links TRBV20-1 to TRBJ2-4; D not certain. This CDR3 region has 10 residues. The germline CDR1 and CDR2 sequences are DFQATT and SNEGSKA (reference sequence). Between the trimmed V and J ends, which lost 5 bases and 5 bases, there was a span of 4 bases. CDR3 loop: CSAVQNIQYF. In DNA form, the CDR3 reads TGCAGTGCTGTCCAAAACATTCAGTACTTC.

At least ten counts were recorded for this clonotype. This rearrangement joins TRBV7-9 to TRBJ2-3; D remains ambiguous. The CDR3 has 15 residues. Trimming removed 5 bases at V and 4 bases at J, with 16 bases between. The germline V gene has CDR1 SEHNR and CDR2 FQNEAQ (reference sequence). DNA for the CDR3: TGTGCCAGCAGCACAAAAGGTAGAGGAGCAGATACGCAGTATTTT. This sequence encodes CASSTKGRGADTQYF.

The chain has TRBV24-1 and TRBJ2-2; 12 bases map to TRBD2. With V trimmed by 3 bases and J by 1 base, 11 bases remained unmatched. Germline lookup yields CDR1 KGHDR and CDR2 SFDVKD. The CDR3 contains 20 residues. The CDR3: CATSDRRLAGENRNTGELFF. For the CDR3, the DNA is TGTGCCACCAGTGATAGAAGACTAGCGGGAGAAAATAGGAACACCGGGGAGCTGTTTTTT.